The sequence of this T cell receptor (beta chain) was determined in a study of cytomegalovirus exposure and HLA in healthy donors. The study, taken as a whole, reports: According to the study, around 150 TCR beta chains were cytomegalovirus-associated.

Worth noting for this clone: What it binds is unknown.

The data were produced by immunoSEQ multiplex PCR, yet TCRdb's version contains in-frame clones alone and is incomplete. The repertoire consists of approximately 230,000 clones, with over 75% occurring once and the leading ten covering about 12%. These donors were members of the roughly 120-subject validation cohort, a group separate from the roughly 670-subject first cohort. The source is a man aged 18 to 30 in good health and CMV-seropositive. Sequences were obtained from PBMCs.

CDR3 protein: CASSLATGTGYGYTF. DNA of the CDR3: TGTGCCAGCAGCTTGGCGACCGGGACTGGCTATGGCTACACCTTC. The chain links TRBV5-4 to TRBJ1-2, with D possibly being TRBD1 (5 bases). With 0 bases removed from V and 4 bases from J, the gap between germline ends came to 13 bases. The CDR3 extends over 15 amino acids. The germline V gene encodes CDR1 SGHNT and CDR2 YYREEE (reference sequence).